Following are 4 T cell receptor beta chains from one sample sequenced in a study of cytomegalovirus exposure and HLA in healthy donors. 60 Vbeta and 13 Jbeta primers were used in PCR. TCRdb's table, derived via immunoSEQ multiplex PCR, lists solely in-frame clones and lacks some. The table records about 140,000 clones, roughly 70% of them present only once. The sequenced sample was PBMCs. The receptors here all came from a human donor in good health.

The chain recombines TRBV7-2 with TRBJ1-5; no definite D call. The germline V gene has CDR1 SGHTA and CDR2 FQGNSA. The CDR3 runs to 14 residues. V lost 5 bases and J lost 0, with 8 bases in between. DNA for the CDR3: TGTGCCAGCAGCCCACAGAATAGCAATCAGCCCCAGCATTTT. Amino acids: CASSPQNSNQPQHF. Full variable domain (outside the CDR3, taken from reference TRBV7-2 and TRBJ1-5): GAGVSQSPSNKVTEKGKDVELRCDPISGHTALYWYRQSLGQGLEFLIYFQGNSAPDKSGLPSDRFSAERTGGSVSTLTIQRTQQEDSAVYLCASSPQNSNQPQHFGDGTRLSIL.

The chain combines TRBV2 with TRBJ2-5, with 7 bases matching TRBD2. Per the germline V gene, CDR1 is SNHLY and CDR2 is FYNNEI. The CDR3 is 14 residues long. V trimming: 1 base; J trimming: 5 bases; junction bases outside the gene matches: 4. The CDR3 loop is CASSEERGGETQYF. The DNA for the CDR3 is TGTGCCAGCAGTGAAGAGCGGGGTGGGGAGACCCAGTACTTC.

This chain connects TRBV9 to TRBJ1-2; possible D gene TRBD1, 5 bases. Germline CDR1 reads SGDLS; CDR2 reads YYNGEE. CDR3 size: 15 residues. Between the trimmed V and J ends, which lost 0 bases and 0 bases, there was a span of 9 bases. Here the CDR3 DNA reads TGTGCCAGCAGCGTAGGTGGGGCCTCTAACTATGGCTACACCTTC. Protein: CASSVGGASNYGYTF.

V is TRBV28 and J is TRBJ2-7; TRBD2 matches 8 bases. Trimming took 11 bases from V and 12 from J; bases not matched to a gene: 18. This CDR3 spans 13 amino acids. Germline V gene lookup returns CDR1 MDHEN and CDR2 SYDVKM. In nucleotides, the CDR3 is TGTGCCCACCGACAGCGGGGGAGTTTCGACGCGTACTTC. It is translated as CAHRQRGSFDAYF.